The 16 T cell receptor beta chains given below trace back to one sample, sequenced in a study of blood T cells in healthy people across ages. A J-beta primer mix and a sample-barcoded 5' primer were used in a second PCR of about 6 to 12 cycles. TCRdb independently ran MiXCR on the 5' RACE reads; one entry per CDR3 protein. The sample records about 780,000 distinct CDR3 sequences, about half being singletons. The material sequenced was blood. These receptors all stem from a man of 80 years or more in good health.

The chain is built from TRBV27 and TRBJ2-3; the D is unclear. The CDR3 is 14 residues long. V lost 10 bases to trimming and J lost 4 bases, with 18 bases between them. Germline assignment: CDR1 MNHEY and CDR2 SMNVEV (reference sequence). CDR3 loop: CATKWASDPDTQYF. CDR3 in DNA: TGTGCCACCAAGTGGGCTAGTGATCCAGATACGCAGTATTTT.

The V and J genes are TRBV14 and TRBJ1-6; D is unresolved. The CDR3 consists of 16 residues. Deletions cut 4 bases from V and 7 bases from J, with 17 bases between. CDR1 SGHDN and CDR2 FVKESK come from the germline V gene. The chain's CDR3 is CASSLQGRGRNSPLHF. As DNA, the CDR3 is TGTGCCAGCAGCCTCCAAGGCCGGGGTCGCAATTCACCCCTCCACTTT.

This chain joins TRBV28 and TRBJ2-7, with TRBD1 matching over 7 bases. The V and J ends lost 7 bases and 4 bases, in that order; junction bases with no gene match: 10. The V gene's germline CDR1 is MDHEN and CDR2 SYDVKM. The CDR3 extends over 14 amino acids. The CDR3, as DNA: TGTGCCAGCACGAGGGGACAGTTGCTTTACGAGCAGTACTTC. This translates into CASTRGQLLYEQYF. Full variable domain (remainder filled in from reference TRBV28 and TRBJ2-7): DVKVTQSSRYLVKRTGEKVFLECVQDMDHENMFWYRQDPGLGLRLIYFSYDVKMKEKGDIPEGYSVSREKKERFSLILESASTNQTSMYLCASTRGQLLYEQYFGPGTRLTVT.

The V call is TRBV5-5, the J call TRBJ2-1; no definite D call. The V and J ends lost 0 bases and 3 bases respectively, with 13 bases between them. Germline V lookup: CDR1 SGHKS, CDR2 YYEKEE (reference sequence). The length of the CDR3 is 16 residues. CDR3 nucleotide sequence: TGTGCCAGCAGCTTGGGGCCAGGAGCTAACTACAATGAGCAGTTCTTC. This gives the protein CASSLGPGANYNEQFF.

A remark on this clonotype: The missing conserved phenylalanine or tryptophan at the end of this CDR3 makes a read error likely. The chain links TRBV3-1 to TRBJ2-3, with D maybe TRBD2 (6 bases). The germline V and J ends were trimmed by 1 base and 4 bases, with 12 bases remaining between them. CDR3 length equals 15 residues. Germline V gives CDR1 LGHDT, CDR2 YNNKEL (reference sequence). The DNA for the CDR3 is TGTGCCAGCAGCCAAGGGTCGGGAGCGGCAGATACGCAGTATCTT. Translating it yields CASSQGSGAADTQYL.

J is TRBJ1-6 and V is TRBV6-1, with 7 bases that match TRBD1. Germline V lookup: CDR1 MNHNS, CDR2 SASEGT. The ends lost 5 bases at V and 0 bases at J; junction bases unmatched: 7. The CDR3 runs to 17 residues. CDR3 in DNA: TGTGCCAGCAGTCGGGGGGACAGAAGCTCCTATAATTCACCCCTCCACTTT. Translation: CASSRGDRSSYNSPLHF.

This clonotype was found a few times. The chain uses TRBV20-1 and TRBJ2-5; TRBD2 matches 14 bases. The V segment lost 6 bases and the J segment 5 bases; nucleotides outside the gene matches: 8. Looked up from germline, CDR1 is DFQATT and CDR2 is SNEGSKA (reference sequence). This CDR3 is built from 15 residues. CDR3: CSARPGTSGSETQYF. For the CDR3, the DNA is TGCAGTGCGCGACCCGGGACTAGCGGGAGTGAGACCCAGTACTTC.

This clonotype has a handful of counts. Here the CDR3 reads CASSMGRRPNEQFF. CDR3 coding DNA: TGTGCCAGCAGTATGGGACGGCGGCCTAATGAGCAGTTCTTC. The rearrangement joins TRBV27 to TRBJ2-1, with D tentatively TRBD1 or TRBD2 (5 bases each). In germline, CDR1 is MNHEY, CDR2 SMNVEV (reference sequence). The CDR3 totals 14 residues. The V and J ends lost 5 bases and 7 bases respectively, with 15 bases between them.

The chain carries TRBV15 and TRBJ2-3; TRBD2 might be the D (6 bases). CDR3 length: 13 residues. Per germline, CDR1 LNHNV and CDR2 YYDKDF (reference sequence). The V gene lost 7 bases and the J gene lost 2 bases, with 10 bases spanning the gap. CDR3 sequence (DNA): TGTGCCACCACTAGCGAACTCACAGATACGCAGTATTTT. Residues: CATTSELTDTQYF.

This clonotype came up once. The chain combines TRBV24-1 with TRBJ1-5; maybe TRBD1 (6 bases). This CDR3 contains 15 residues. Germline CDR1 and CDR2: KGHDR and SFDVKD. Trimming cost V 3 bases and J 5 bases, with 13 bases left between them. CDR3 nucleotides: TGTGCCACCAGTGATACGGACAGCAAGTATCAGCCCCAGCATTTT. Its protein is CATSDTDSKYQPQHF.

The rearrangement joins TRBV4-1 to TRBJ2-2; the match to TRBD2 covers 8 bases. The CDR3 covers 17 residues. The junction had 9 bases not matched to a gene; V was cut back by 0 bases and J by 6 bases. In germline, CDR1 is MGHRA, CDR2 YSYEKL. The CDR3 reads CASSQEVGSGTAGELFF. The CDR3 coding sequence is TGCGCCAGCAGCCAAGAAGTCGGTAGCGGGACGGCCGGGGAGCTGTTTTTT.

The sample holds many counts of this clonotype. This chain links TRBV18 with TRBJ2-1, with 7 bases fitting TRBD2. The CDR3 runs 16 residues. CDR1 is KGHSH and CDR2 is LQKENI in the germline V gene. V dropped 3 bases and J dropped 5; count of bases not matched to a gene: 10. Written as DNA, the CDR3 is TGTGCCAGCTCACCGTCTAGCGGCAGACCACACAATGAGCAGTTCTTC. Protein sequence: CASSPSSGRPHNEQFF.

This clonotype was observed a handful of times. The rearrangement uses TRBV15 and TRBJ1-4, with TRBD1 as a possible D gene (5 bases). The germline V gene has CDR1 LNHNV and CDR2 YYDKDF (reference sequence). Trimming left V 2 bases short and J 5 bases short, with 12 bases between. The CDR3 covers 15 residues. CDR3 residues: CATSRFQGSNEKLFF. The CDR3, as DNA: TGTGCCACCAGCAGATTTCAGGGCTCGAATGAAAAACTGTTTTTT.

The chain links TRBV4-3 to TRBJ2-3, with 10 nucleotides matching TRBD1. Germline V lookup: CDR1 LGHNA, CDR2 YSLEER. V shed 0 bases, J shed 5 bases, and the junction held 5 bases outside the gene matches. The CDR3 covers 16 residues. The CDR3 DNA sequence: TGCGCCAGCAGCCAAGATGGGACAGGGGTTCTAGATACGCAGTATTTT. It yields the protein CASSQDGTGVLDTQYF.

This clonotype was observed many times. CDR3 nucleotide sequence: TGTGCCATCAGTGAGTCGGGGCAGGGGGTTGATTCACCCCTCCACTTT. Translated, it gives CAISESGQGVDSPLHF. The chain employs TRBV10-3 and TRBJ1-6, with TRBD1 matching over 7 bases. This CDR3 has 16 residues. V was pared by 0 bases and J by 8 bases, with 7 bases of the junction left unmatched. In germline, CDR1 is ENHRY, CDR2 SYGVKD.

This chain uses TRBV27 with TRBJ2-7, with a possible D match to TRBD2 (5 bases). Germline CDR1 MNHEY, CDR2 SMNVEV (reference sequence). CDR3 length: 16 residues. Trimming took off 0 bases at V and 4 bases at J, with 16 bases between the two ends. The CDR3, as DNA: TGTGCCAGCAGTTTATCTCCACCGTCGGGGATATACGAGCAGTACTTC. This encodes CASSLSPPSGIYEQYF.